The present TCR beta chain was sequenced within a study of cytomegalovirus exposure and HLA in healthy donors. General study results and limits: Follow-up analysis later connected one missense variant in DCLRE1C with trimming of TCR beta V- and J-genes.

Primers for the PCR totalled 60 Vbeta and 13 Jbeta. The data were produced by immunoSEQ multiplex PCR, yet TCRdb's version contains in-frame clones alone and is incomplete. This table holds about 88,000 clones. Each donor was nominally healthy when sampled (though unrecorded immune exposures were likely). A note on this clone: Its cognate antigen is unknown.

Material: PBMCs. This TCR was recovered from a girl aged 10 to 17 in good health and CMV-seropositive.

The CDR3 nucleotides are TGTGCCAGCAGTTACTCGTCTAGACCCGTGGGCTATGGCTACACCTTC. Encoded protein: CASSYSSRPVGYGYTF. The chain links TRBV6-5 to TRBJ1-2; no definite D call. The CDR3 has 16 residues. Trimming stripped 0 bases from V and 4 bases from J, with 15 bases between. CDR1 is MNHEY, CDR2 SVGAGI, per germline.